This T cell receptor beta chain was sequenced in a study of neurological immune-mediated disorders. The germline V gene encodes CDR1 MDHEN and CDR2 SYDVKM. The CDR3 covers 13 residues. V lost 6 bases and J lost 2, with 9 bases in between. The cDNA came from 5'RACE with 10-nucleotide random UMIs. From the 5' RACE reads, TCRdb called clonotypes with MiXCR, one entry per CDR3 protein. The sample lists approximately 50,000 distinct CDR3 sequences; around 3.3% were seen once. Many counts were recorded for this clonotype. The antigen remains unidentified. Study observations and caveats: CDR3 amino acid sequences found in expanded clones were never shared across subjects, suggesting private repertoires in all groups.

The sequence derives from a man aged 40-49 years with multiple sclerosis. The V and J genes are TRBV28 and TRBJ2-3; a possible D gene is TRBD1 (5 bases). The sample was PBMCs. The DNA for the CDR3 is TGTGCCAGCAGGCGACAGACCACAGATACGCAGTATTTT. This codes for CASRRQTTDTQYF.